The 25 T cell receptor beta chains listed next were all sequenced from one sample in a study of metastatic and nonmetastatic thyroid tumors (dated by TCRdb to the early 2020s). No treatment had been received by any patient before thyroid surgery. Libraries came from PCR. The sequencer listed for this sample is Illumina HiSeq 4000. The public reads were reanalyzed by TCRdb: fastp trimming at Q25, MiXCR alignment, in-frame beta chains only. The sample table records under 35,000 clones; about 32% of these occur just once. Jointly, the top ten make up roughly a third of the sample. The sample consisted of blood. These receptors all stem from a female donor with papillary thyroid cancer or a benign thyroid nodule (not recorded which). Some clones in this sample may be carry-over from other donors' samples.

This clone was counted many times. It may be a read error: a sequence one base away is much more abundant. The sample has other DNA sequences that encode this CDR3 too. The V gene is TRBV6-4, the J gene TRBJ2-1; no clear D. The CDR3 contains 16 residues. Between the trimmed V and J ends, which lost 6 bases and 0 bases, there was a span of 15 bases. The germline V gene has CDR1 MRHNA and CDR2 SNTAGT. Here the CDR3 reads CASSDTGGSSYNEQFF. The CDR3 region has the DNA TGTGCCAGCAGCGACACCGGCGGAAGCTCCTACAATGAGCAGTTCTTC.

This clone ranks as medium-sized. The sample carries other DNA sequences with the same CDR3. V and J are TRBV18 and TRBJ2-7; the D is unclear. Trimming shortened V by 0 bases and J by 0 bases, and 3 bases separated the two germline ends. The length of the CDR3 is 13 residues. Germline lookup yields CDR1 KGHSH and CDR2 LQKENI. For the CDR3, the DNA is TGTGCCAGCTCACCACCTTCCTCCTACGAGCAGTACTTC. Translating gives CASSPPSSYEQYF.

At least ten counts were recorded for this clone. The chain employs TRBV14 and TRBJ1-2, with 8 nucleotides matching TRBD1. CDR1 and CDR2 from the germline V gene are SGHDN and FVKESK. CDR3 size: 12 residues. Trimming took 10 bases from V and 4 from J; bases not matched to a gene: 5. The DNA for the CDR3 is TGTGCCATAGGGACAGGCTCCTATGGCTACACCTTC. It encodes CAIGTGSYGYTF.

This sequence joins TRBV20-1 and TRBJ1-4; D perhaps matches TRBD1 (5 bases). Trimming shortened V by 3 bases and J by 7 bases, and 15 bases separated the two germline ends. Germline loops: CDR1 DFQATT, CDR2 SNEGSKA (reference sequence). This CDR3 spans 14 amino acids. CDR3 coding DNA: TGCAGTGCTAGGTTTGACGGGGACGGTGAAAAACTGTTTTTT. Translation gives CSARFDGDGEKLFF.

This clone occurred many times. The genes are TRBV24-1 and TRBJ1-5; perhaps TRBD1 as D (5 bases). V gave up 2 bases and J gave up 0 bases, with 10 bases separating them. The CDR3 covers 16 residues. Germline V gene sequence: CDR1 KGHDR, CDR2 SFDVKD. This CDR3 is CATSDSGPFSNQPQHF. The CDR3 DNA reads TGTGCCACCAGTGATTCAGGGCCCTTTAGCAATCAGCCCCAGCATTTT.

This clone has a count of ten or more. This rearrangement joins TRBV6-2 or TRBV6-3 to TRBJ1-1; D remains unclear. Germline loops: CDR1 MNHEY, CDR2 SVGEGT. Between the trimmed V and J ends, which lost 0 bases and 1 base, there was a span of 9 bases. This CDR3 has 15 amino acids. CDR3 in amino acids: CASSYSPARNTEAFF. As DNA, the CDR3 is TGTGCCAGCAGTTACTCGCCCGCACGGAACACTGAAGCTTTCTTT.

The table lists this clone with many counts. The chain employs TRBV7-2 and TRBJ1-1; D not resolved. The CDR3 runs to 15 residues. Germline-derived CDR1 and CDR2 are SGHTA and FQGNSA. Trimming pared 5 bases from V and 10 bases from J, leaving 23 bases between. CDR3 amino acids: CASSTYTREPYGAFF. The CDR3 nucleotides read TGTGCCAGCAGCACCTACACTAGGGAGCCTTATGGAGCTTTCTTT.

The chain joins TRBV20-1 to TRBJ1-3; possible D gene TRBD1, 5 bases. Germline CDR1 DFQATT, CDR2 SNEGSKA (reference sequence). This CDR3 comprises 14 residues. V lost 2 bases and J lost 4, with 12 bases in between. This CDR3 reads CSARKGGVGNTIYF. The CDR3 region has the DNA TGCAGTGCTAGAAAAGGAGGGGTCGGAAACACCATATATTTT.

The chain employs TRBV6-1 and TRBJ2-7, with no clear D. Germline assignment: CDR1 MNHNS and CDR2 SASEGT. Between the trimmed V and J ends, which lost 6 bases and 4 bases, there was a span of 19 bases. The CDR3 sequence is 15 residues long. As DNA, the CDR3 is TGTGCCAGCAGCCGAGGACCAAGCATTACATACGAGCAGTACTTC. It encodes CASSRGPSITYEQYF.

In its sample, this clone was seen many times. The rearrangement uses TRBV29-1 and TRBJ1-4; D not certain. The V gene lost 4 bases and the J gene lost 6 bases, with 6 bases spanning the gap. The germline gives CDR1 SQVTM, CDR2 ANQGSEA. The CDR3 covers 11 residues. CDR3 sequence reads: CSVGGHEKLFF. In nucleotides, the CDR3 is TGCAGCGTTGGAGGACATGAAAAACTGTTTTTT.

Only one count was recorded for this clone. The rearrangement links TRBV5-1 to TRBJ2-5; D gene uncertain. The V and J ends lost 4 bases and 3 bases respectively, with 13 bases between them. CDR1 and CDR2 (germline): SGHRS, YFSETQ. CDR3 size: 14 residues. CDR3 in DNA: TGCGCCAGCAGCCCAATGGATCCCGAAGAGACCCAGTACTTC. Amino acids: CASSPMDPEETQYF.

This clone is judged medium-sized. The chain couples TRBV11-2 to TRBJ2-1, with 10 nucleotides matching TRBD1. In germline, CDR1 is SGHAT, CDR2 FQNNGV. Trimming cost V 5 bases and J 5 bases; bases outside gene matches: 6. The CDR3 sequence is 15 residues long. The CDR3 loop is CASSPPGQGNNEQFF. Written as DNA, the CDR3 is TGTGCCAGCAGCCCCCCGGGACAGGGGAACAATGAGCAGTTCTTC. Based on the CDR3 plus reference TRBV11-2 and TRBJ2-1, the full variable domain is EAGVAQSPRYKIIEKRQSVAFWCNPISGHATLYWYQQILGQGPKLLIQFQNNGVVDDSQLPKDRFSAERLKGVDSTLKIQPAKLEDSAVYLCASSPPGQGNNEQFFGPGTRLTVL.

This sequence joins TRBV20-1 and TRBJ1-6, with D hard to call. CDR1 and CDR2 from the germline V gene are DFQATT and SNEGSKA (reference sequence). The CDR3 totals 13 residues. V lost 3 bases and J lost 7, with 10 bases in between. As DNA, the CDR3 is TGCAGTGCTAGTTTCCAGGTGAATTCACCCCTCCACTTT. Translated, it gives CSASFQVNSPLHF.

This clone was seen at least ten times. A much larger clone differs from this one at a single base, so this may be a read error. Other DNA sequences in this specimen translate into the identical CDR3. CDR3 nucleotide sequence: TGTGCCAGTAGTATAATTCTGACCGGGACTAGCGGAGCCTACAATGAGCAGTTCTTC. Protein product: CASSIILTGTSGAYNEQFF. V is TRBV19 and J is TRBJ2-1, with TRBD2 matching over 11 bases. Germline CDR1 and CDR2: LNHDA and SQIVND (reference sequence). Trimming cost V 2 bases and J 2 bases; bases outside gene matches: 11. This CDR3 contains 19 residues.

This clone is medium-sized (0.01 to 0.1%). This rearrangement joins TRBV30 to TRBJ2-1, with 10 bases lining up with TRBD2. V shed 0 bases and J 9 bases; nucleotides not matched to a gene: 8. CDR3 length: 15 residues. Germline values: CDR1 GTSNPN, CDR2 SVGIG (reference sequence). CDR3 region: CAWSVGSGRSSEQFF. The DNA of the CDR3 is TGTGCCTGGAGTGTTGGTAGCGGGAGGTCGAGTGAGCAGTTCTTC. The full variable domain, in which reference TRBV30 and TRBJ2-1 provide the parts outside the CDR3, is SQTIHQWPATLVQPVGSPLSLECTVEGTSNPNLYWYRQAAGRGLQLLFYSVGIGQISSEVPQNLSASRPQDRQFILSSKKLLLSDSGFYLCAWSVGSGRSSEQFFGPGTRLTVL.

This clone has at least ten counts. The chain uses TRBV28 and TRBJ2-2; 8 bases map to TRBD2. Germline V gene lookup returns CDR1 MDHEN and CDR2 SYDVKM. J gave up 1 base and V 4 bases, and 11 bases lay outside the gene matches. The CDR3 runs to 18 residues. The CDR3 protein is CASSSPRSTSGNTGELFF. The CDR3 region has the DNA TGTGCCAGCAGTTCCCCCCGGAGCACTAGCGGGAACACCGGGGAGCTGTTTTTT.

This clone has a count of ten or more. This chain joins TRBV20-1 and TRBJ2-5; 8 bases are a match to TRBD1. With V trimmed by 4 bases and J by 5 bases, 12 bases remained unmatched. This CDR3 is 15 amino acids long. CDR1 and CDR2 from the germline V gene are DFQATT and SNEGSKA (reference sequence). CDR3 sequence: CSAKANRGIRETQYF. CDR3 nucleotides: TGCAGTGCTAAAGCTAACAGGGGGATACGGGAGACCCAGTACTTC.

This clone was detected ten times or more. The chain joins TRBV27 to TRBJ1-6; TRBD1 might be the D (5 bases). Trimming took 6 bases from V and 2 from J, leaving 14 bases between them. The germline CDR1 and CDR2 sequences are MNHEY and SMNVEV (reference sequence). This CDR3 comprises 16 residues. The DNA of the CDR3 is TGTGCCAGCAGCCCTATTCGACAGACCTATAATTCACCCCTCCACTTT. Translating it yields CASSPIRQTYNSPLHF.

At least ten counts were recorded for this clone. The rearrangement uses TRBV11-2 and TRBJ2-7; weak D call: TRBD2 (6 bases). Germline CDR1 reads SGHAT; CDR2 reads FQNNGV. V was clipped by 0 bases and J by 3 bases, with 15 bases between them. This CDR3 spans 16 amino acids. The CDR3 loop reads CASSLDQTGLGYEQYF. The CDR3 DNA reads TGTGCCAGCAGCTTAGACCAGACGGGACTCGGCTACGAGCAGTACTTC.

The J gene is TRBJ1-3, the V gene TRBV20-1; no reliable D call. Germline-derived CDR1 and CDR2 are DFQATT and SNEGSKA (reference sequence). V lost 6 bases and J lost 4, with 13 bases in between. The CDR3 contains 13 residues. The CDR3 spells CSAPRVTGNTIYF. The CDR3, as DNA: TGCAGTGCCCCTCGGGTCACCGGAAACACCATATATTTT.

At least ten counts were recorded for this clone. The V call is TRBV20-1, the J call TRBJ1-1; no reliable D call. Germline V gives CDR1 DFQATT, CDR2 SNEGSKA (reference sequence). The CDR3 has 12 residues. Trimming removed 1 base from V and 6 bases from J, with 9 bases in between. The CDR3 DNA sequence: TGCAGTGCTAGAGGTGCGGGAGCTGAAGCTTTCTTT. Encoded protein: CSARGAGAEAFF.

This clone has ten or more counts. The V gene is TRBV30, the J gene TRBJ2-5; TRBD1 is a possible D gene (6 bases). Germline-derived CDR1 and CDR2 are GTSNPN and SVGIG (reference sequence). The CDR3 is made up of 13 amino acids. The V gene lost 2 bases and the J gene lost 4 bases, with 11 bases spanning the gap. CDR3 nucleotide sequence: TGTGCCTGGAGTCCCGACAGGCGAGAGACCCAGTACTTC. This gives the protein CAWSPDRRETQYF. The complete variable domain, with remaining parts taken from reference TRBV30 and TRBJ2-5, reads SQTIHQWPATLVQPVGSPLSLECTVEGTSNPNLYWYRQAAGRGLQLLFYSVGIGQISSEVPQNLSASRPQDRQFILSSKKLLLSDSGFYLCAWSPDRRETQYFGPGTRLLVL.

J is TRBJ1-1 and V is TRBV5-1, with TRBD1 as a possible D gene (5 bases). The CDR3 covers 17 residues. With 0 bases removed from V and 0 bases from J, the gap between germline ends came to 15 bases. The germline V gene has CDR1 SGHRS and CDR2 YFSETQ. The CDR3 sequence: CASSLAPGLLMNTEAFF. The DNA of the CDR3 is TGCGCCAGCAGCTTGGCTCCAGGGCTACTTATGAACACTGAAGCTTTCTTT.

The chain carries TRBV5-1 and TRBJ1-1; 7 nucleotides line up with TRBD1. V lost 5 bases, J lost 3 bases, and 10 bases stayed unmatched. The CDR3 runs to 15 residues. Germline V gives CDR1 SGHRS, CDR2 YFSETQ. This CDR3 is CASRPERGLDTEAFF. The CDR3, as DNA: TGCGCCAGCAGACCAGAAAGGGGGCTGGACACTGAAGCTTTCTTT.

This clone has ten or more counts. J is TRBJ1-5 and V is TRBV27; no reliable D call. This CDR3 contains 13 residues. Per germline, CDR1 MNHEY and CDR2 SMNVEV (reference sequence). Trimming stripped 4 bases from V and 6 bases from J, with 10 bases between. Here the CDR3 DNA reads TGTGCCAGCAGTTGGAGTTTTGCTCAGCCCCAGCATTTT. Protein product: CASSWSFAQPQHF.